One sample yielded the 8 T cell receptor beta chains listed below, sequenced in a study of T-cell reconstitution after alpha-beta-depleted transplantation in children. During its preparation, the TCRbeta library received unique molecular identifiers. TCRdb reanalysed the PCR reads using MiXCR and keeps one entry per CDR3 protein. The sample carries about 610,000 distinct CDR3 sequences, 8% to 11% recorded once. Material: PBMCs from the stem cell graft donor, obtained from the stem cell graft. These receptors all stem from a human donor who donated a stem cell graft to a child with acute myeloid leukemia.

The sample holds many counts of this clonotype. The chain is built from TRBV20-1 and TRBJ2-3, with TRBD2 identical over 14 bases. V lost 5 bases and J lost 4; bases outside the gene matches: 5. Germline V lookup: CDR1 DFQATT, CDR2 SNEGSKA (reference sequence). This CDR3 is built from 15 residues. CDR3 in DNA: TGCAGTGCTTTCGGACTAGCGGGAGGACCAGATACGCAGTATTTT. This gives the protein CSAFGLAGGPDTQYF.

At least ten counts were recorded for this clonotype. The DNA of the CDR3 is TGCAGTGCTAAACTAGCGCCCTCGGATACGCAGTATTTT. Amino acid sequence: CSAKLAPSDTQYF. The chain combines TRBV20-1 with TRBJ2-3; 7 bases are a match to TRBD2. With V trimmed by 4 bases and J by 6 bases, 7 bases remained unmatched. Germline CDR1 and CDR2: DFQATT and SNEGSKA (reference sequence). The CDR3 runs to 13 residues.

This clonotype has more than one count but fewer than ten. This chain uses TRBV28 with TRBJ2-7; no clear D. V lost 6 bases, J lost 0 bases, and 6 bases lay in between. From germline, CDR1 is MDHEN and CDR2 SYDVKM. The CDR3 length is 12 residues. The CDR3 sequence: CASRDPSYEQYF. DNA for the CDR3: TGTGCCAGCAGGGACCCCTCCTACGAGCAGTACTTC.

The sample holds one count of this clonotype. V and J are TRBV3-1 and TRBJ2-3, with D uncertain. Germline V CDR1 and CDR2: LGHDT, YNNKEL (reference sequence). Trimming pared 0 bases from V and 0 bases from J, leaving 25 bases between. The CDR3 sequence is 21 residues long. The CDR3 bases are TGTGCCAGCAGCCAAGATCATCTGGGCGCCGACCGTTTCACTAGCACAGATACGCAGTATTTT. Protein sequence: CASSQDHLGADRFTSTDTQYF.

The chain uses TRBV5-5 and TRBJ1-1; D call uncertain. With 5 bases removed from V and 1 base from J, the gap between germline ends came to 15 bases. Germline V gene data show CDR1 as SGHKS and CDR2 as YYEKEE (reference sequence). The CDR3 sequence is 15 residues long. Written as DNA, the CDR3 is TGTGCCAGCAGTCTTAGACCGGGGAGGAACACTGAAGCTTTCTTT. Its translation is CASSLRPGRNTEAFF.

This clonotype was seen a few times. V usage is TRBV6-2 or TRBV6-3 and J usage is TRBJ2-7, with D possibly being TRBD2 (5 bases). CDR3 length equals 14 residues. In germline, CDR1 is MNHEY, CDR2 SVGEGT. With 5 bases removed from V and 0 bases from J, the gap between germline ends came to 11 bases. CDR3 protein: CASSTTRGSYEQYF. CDR3 coding DNA: TGTGCCAGCAGTACCACCCGGGGCTCCTACGAGCAGTACTTC.

This clonotype was found many times. This chain uses TRBV6-2 or TRBV6-3 with TRBJ2-3, with D perhaps TRBD2 (5 bases). The CDR3 contains 11 residues. Germline CDR1 MNHEY, CDR2 SVGEGT. The V end lost 7 bases, the J end lost 13 bases, and 15 bases lay between the germline ends. The CDR3 DNA sequence: TGTGCCAGCACCGAGCCGGGAAAAAAGTATTTT. Translating it yields CASTEPGKKYF.

This sequence joins TRBV20-1 and TRBJ1-2; TRBD1 matches at 11 bases. With V trimmed by 6 bases and J by 5 bases, 5 bases remained unmatched. The CDR3 loop spans 13 amino acids. In germline, CDR1 is DFQATT, CDR2 SNEGSKA (reference sequence). The CDR3 nucleotides are TGCAGTGCGAAGGGACAGGGGGTTTATGGCTACACCTTC. Translating gives CSAKGQGVYGYTF.